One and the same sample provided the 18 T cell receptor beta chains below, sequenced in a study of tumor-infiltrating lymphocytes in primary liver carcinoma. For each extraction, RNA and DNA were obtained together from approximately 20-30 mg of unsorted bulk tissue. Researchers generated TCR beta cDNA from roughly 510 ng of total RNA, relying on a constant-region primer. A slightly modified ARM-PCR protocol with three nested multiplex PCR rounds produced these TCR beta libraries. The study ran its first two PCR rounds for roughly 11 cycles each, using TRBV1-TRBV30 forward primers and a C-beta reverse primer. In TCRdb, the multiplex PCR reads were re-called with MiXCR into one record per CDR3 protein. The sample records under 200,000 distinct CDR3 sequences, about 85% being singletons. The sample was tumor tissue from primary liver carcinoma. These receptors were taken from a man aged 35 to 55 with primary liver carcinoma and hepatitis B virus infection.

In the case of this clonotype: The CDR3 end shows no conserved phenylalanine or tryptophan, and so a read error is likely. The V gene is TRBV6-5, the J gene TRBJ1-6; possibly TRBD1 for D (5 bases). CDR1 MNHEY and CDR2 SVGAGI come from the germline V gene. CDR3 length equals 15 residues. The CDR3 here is CASSYSIQGHSPLHY. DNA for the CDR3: TGTGCCAGTAGTTACTCAATCCAGGGTCATTCACCCCTCCACTAT.

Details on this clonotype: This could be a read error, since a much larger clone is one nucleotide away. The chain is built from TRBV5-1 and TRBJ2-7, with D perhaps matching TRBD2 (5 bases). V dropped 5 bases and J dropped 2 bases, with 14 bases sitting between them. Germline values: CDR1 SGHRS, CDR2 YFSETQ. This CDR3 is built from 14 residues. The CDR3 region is CASSHEGQTYEQYF. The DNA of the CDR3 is TGCGCCAGCAGTCATGAGGGCCAAACCTACGAGCAGTACTTC.

The CDR3 protein is CSVSEIGASNTQYF. Written as DNA, the CDR3 is TGCAGCGTTTCCGAGATAGGGGCGTCAAATACGCAGTATTTT. The rearrangement joins TRBV29-1 to TRBJ2-3, with D perhaps matching TRBD1 (5 bases). The V and J ends lost 5 bases and 7 bases respectively, with 19 bases between them. The germline V gene has CDR1 SQVTM and CDR2 ANQGSEA. The CDR3 runs 14 residues.

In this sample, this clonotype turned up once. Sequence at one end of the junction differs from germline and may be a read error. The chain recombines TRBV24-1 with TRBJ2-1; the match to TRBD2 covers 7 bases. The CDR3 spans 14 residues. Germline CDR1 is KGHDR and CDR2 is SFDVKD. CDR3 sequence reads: CAISDTAGNNEQFF. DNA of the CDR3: TGTGCCATCAGTGATACAGCGGGAAACAATGAGCAGTTCTTC.

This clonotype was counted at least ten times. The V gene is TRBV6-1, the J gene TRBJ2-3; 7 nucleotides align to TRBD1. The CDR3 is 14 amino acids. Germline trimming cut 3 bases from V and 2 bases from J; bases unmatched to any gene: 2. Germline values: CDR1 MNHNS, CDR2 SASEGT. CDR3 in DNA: TGTGCCAGCAGTGATAGGGGGCCCACAGATACGCAGTATTTT. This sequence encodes CASSDRGPTDTQYF.

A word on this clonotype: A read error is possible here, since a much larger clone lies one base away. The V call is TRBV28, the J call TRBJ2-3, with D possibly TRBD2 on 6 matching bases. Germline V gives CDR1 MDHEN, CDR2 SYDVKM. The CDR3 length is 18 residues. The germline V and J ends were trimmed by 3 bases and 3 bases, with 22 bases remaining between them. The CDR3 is CASSFLLASARRTDTQYF. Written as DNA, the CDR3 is TGTGCCAGCAGTTTCCTCCTCGCTAGCGCCCGACGTACAGATACGCAGTATTTT.

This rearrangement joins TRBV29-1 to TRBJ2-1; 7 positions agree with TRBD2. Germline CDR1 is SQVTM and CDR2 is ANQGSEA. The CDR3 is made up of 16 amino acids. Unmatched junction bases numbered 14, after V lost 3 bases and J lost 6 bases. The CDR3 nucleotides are TGCAGCGTTGAGGGACTATCTGGAAGAGGTTTCAATGAGCAGTTCTTC. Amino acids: CSVEGLSGRGFNEQFF.

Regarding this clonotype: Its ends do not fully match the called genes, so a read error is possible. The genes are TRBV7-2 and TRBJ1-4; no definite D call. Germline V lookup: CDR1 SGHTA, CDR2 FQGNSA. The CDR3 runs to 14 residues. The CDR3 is CTSSLGNPGEKLFF. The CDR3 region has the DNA TGTACTAGCAGTTTGGGAAATCCCGGTGAAAAACTGTTTTTT.

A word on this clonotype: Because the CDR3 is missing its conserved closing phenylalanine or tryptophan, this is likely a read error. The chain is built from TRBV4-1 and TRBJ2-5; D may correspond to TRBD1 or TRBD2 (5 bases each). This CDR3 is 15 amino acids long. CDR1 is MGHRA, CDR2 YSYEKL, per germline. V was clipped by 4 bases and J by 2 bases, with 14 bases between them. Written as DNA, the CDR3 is TGCGCCAGCAGCCCAGTTCCGGGACGGCAAGAGACCCAGTACGTC. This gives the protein CASSPVPGRQETQYV.

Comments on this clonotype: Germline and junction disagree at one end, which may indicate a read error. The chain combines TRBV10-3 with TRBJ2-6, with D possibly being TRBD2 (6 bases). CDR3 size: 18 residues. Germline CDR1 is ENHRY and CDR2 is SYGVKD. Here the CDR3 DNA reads TGTGCAATCAGTGGTTCGAGCGGGCCAGACTCTGGGGCCAACGTCCTGACTTTC. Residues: CAISGSSGPDSGANVLTF.

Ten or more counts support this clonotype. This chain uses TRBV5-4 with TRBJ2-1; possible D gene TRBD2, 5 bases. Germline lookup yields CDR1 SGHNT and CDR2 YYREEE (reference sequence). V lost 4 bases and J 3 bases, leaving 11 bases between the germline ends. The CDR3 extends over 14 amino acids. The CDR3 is CASSPAGSYNEQFF. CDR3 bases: TGTGCCAGCAGCCCCGCGGGCAGCTACAATGAGCAGTTCTTC.

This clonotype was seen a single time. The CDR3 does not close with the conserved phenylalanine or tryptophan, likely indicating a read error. This chain's CDR3 is CASSLYVLVGQGSDEQFL. In nucleotides, the CDR3 is TGTGCCAGCAGCTTGTATGTGTTGGTAGGACAGGGTAGCGATGAGCAGTTCCTC. The chain has TRBV5-5 and TRBJ2-1; 8 nucleotides match TRBD1. From germline, CDR1 is SGHKS and CDR2 YYEKEE (reference sequence). The CDR3 spans 18 residues. Trimming cost V 1 base and J 8 bases; bases outside gene matches: 17.

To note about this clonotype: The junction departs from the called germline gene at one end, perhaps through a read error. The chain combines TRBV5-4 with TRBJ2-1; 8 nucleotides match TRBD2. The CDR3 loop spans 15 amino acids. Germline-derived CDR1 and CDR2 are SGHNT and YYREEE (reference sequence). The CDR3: CVSSWANGRANEQFF. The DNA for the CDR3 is TGTGTCAGCAGCTGGGCTAACGGGAGGGCCAATGAGCAGTTCTTC.

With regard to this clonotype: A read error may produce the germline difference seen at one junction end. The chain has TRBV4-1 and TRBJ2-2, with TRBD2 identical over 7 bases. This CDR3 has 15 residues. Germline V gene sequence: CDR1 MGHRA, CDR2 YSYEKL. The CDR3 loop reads CANSLHGEGSGELFF. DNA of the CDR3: TGCGCCAACAGCCTCCATGGGGAGGGCTCCGGGGAGCTGTTTTTT.

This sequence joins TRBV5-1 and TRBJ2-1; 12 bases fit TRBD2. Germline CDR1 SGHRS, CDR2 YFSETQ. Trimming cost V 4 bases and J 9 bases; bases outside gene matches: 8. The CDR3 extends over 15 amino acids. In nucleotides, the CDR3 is TGCGCCAGCAGCACGACTAGCGGGAGCCACATTGAGCAGTTCTTC. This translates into CASSTTSGSHIEQFF.

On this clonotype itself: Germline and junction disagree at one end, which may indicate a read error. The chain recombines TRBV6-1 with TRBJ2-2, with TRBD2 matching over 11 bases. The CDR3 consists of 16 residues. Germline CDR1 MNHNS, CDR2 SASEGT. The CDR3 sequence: CASKYTSGRRTGGLFF. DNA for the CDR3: TGTGCCAGCAAATATACTAGCGGGAGACGGACTGGGGGGCTGTTTTTT.

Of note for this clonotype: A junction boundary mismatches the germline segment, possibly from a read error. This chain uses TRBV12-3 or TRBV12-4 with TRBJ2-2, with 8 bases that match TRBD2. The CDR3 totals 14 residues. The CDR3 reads CTSGRGTSYRELFF. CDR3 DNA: TGTACCAGCGGTAGAGGGACTAGTTACCGGGAGCTGTTTTTT.

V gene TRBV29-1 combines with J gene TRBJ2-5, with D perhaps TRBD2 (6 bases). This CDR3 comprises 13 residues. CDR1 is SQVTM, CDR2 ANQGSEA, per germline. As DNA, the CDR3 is TGCAGTGTGGGGGGTGGAATCTTAGAGACCCAGTACTTC. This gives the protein CSVGGGILETQYF.